The subject of this entry is one T cell receptor (beta chain). What it recognizes is unknown. The sample originates from a study of T cell repertoires in aging, cancer and after chemotherapy. Overall study: Donor ages fell into six groups from 30 or younger up to 70 or older.

V was cut by 5 bases and J by 9 bases, with 21 bases left in between. From germline, CDR1 is SGHDT and CDR2 YYEEEE. The CDR3 runs to 15 residues. Study-wide points: Healthy donors lost TCR diversity with age mainly through richness, cancer patients through richness and evenness. These repertoire data do not allow conclusions about immunological memory after chemotherapy. Untreated cancer patients had significantly lower blood TCR diversity than age-matched healthy donors.

Amplification of TCR beta used genomic DNA extracted from peripheral blood. Rearranged V-D-J TRB sequences were amplified with a mixed TRB-A/B primer pool. Each CDR3 protein gets one entry after TCRdb re-called the multiplex PCR reads with MiXCR. This table has about 18,000 distinct CDR3 sequences, roughly 53% appearing once. V is TRBV5-6 and J is TRBJ1-5; D is perhaps TRBD1 (5 bases). The sample taken for sequencing was blood. The TCR comes from a human donor in good health. The CDR3 sequence is CASSPGAEGGRPQHF. As DNA, the CDR3 is TGTGCCAGCAGTCCCGGGGCCGAAGGCGGACGGCCCCAGCATTTT.